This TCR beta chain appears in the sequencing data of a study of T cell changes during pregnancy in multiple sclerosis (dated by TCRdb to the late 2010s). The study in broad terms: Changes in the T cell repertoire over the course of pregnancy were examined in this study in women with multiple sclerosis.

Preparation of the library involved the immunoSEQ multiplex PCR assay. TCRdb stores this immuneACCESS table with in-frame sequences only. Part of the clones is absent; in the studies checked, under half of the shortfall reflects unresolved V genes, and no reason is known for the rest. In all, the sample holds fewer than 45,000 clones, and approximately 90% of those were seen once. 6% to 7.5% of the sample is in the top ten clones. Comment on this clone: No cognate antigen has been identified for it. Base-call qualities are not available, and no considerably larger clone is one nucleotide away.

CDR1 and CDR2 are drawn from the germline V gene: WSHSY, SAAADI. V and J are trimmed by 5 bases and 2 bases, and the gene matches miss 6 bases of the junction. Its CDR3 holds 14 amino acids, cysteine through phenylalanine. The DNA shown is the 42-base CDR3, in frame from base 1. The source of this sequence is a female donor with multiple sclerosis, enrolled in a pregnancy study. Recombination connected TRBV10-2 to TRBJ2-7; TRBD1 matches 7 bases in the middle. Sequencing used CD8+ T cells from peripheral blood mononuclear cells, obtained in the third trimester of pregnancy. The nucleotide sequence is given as TGCGCCAGCAGTTGGACAGGAATTACCTACGAGCAGTACTTC. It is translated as CASSWTGITYEQYF.